This TCR beta chain appears in the sequencing data of a study of blood T cell repertoires in COVID-19. Germline-derived CDR1 and CDR2 are LNHDA and SQIVND (reference sequence). This CDR3 comprises 13 residues. Trimming removed 7 bases from V and 7 bases from J; junction bases left unmatched: 7. Profiled with immunoSEQ multiplex PCR; TCRdb holds only in-frame clones, not every one. The profile covers around 160,000 clones, with 85% appearing a single time and under 3% taken by the ten largest. Sequencing used peripheral blood. This receptor was taken from a woman aged 40-49 years with active or convalescent COVID-19. The V call is TRBV19, the J call TRBJ1-2; 9 nucleotides match TRBD1. CDR3 protein: CASTPGTGSGYTF. Here the CDR3 DNA reads TGTGCCAGTACTCCCGGGACAGGGAGTGGCTACACCTTC.